These T cell receptor beta chains were read from a single sample in a study of blood T cells in healthy people across ages. Via MiXCR, TCRdb re-called the 5' RACE reads, giving one row per CDR3 protein. The table has fewer than 600,000 distinct CDR3 sequences, over 25% seen once. The same data also went into a second study, on T cells of mothers and their children.

The specimen was blood. The receptor set was obtained from a boy aged 2 to 9 in good health. CDR3s leave out the opening cysteine and the closing phenylalanine or tryptophan.

>TRBV10-3
AITSGGPNEKLS
>TRBV10-2
ASSIGTVTEAF
>TRBV12-3/TRBV12-4
ASSSLGVSYEQY
>TRBV27
ASSKGQGFGWTEAF
>TRBV4-3
ASSPGQGRGAF
>TRBV7-8
ASSLNPGETYGYT
>TRBV5-1
ASSFAGGTEAS
>TRBV12-3/TRBV12-4
ASSWSGNSYEQY
>TRBV7-2
ASSQNPGGQLNEKLF
>TRBV7-9
ASSPGTKANYGYT
>TRBV6-1
ASGGITSGANVLT
>TRBV10-3
AISGSPSEGEQF
>TRBV10-2
ASSEYEQF
>TRBV11-2
ASSLWRGQSTDTQY
>TRBV6-6
ASSYPSGLVNSPLH
>TRBV5-6
ASSSVRGSYNEQF
>TRBV12-3/TRBV12-4
ASSFLSIVGSSTDTQY
>TRBV12-3/TRBV12-4
ASSSGRATEAF
>TRBV20-1
SALLGTGIGYT
>TRBV11-2
ASSRRQGGTPGNEQF
>TRBV15
ATSREVSVYEQY
>TRBV4-3
ASSQESTANTGELF
>TRBV20-1
SASPQVAGPSNQPQH
>TRBV4-1
ASSPGQLLAKNIQY
>TRBV27
ASSQSQMYVDEQY
>TRBV5-4
ASGDSGSGQVQETQY
>TRBV7-8
ASSLMEAGYETQY
>TRBV2
ASIMRPAGQETQY
>TRBV29-1
STEGSGGNEQF
>TRBV7-3
ASRRQGYTGELF
>TRBV5-6
ASSGGLAGTGELF
>TRBV10-3
AISERASWETQY
>TRBV9
ASSVGGGGAATREQY
>TRBV10-2
ASSERSLRQPQETQY
>TRBV11-2
ASSLLGLANNEQF
>TRBV19
ASSAGGSAENYGYT